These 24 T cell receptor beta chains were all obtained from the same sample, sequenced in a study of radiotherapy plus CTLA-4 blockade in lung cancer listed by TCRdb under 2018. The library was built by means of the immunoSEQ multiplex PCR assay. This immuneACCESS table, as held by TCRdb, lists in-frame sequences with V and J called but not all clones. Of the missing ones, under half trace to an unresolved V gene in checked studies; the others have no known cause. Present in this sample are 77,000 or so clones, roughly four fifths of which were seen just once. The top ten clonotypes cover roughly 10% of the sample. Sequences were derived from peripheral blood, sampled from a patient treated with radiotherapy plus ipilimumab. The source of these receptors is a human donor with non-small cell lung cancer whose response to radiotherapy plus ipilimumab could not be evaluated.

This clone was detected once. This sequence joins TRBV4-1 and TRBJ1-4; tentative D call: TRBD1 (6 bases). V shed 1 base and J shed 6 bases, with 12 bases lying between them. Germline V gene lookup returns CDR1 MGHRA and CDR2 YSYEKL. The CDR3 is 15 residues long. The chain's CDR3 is CASSQGGGVDEKLFF. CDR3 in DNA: TGCGCCAGCAGCCAAGGGGGGGGCGTAGATGAAAAACTGTTTTTT.

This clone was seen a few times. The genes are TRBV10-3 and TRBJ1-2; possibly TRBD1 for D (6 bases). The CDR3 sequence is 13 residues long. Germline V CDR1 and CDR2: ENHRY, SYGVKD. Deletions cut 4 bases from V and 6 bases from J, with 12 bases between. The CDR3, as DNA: TGTGCCATCAGTGGCAGGGGTGATCATGGCTACACCTTC. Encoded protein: CAISGRGDHGYTF.

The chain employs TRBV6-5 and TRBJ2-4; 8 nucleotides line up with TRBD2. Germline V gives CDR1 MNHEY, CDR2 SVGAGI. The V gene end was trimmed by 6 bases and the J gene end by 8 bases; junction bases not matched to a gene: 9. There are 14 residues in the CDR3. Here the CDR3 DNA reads TGTGCCAGCAGGCGGGGGGCGAGGTTAGACATTCAGTACTTC. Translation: CASRRGARLDIQYF.

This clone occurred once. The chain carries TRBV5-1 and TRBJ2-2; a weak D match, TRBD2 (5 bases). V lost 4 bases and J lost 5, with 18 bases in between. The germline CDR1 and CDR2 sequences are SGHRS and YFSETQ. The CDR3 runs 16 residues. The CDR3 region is CASSPASGGGTGELFF. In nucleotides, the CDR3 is TGCGCCAGCAGCCCAGCAAGTGGAGGAGGTACCGGGGAGCTGTTTTTT.

CDR3 in DNA: TGCGCCAGCAGCTTGAGGGGACAGGCCCCCTCTAACTATGGCTACACCTTC. Encoded protein: CASSLRGQAPSNYGYTF. This chain connects TRBV5-1 to TRBJ1-2, with 8 bases identical to TRBD1. The J segment lost 0 bases and the V segment lost 1 base, leaving 8 bases of the junction unmatched. The CDR3 totals 17 residues. The V gene's germline CDR1 is SGHRS and CDR2 YFSETQ.

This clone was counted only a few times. CDR3 bases: TGTGCCAGCAGTTTAGCCCCGGATCAGCCCCAGCATTTT. This codes for CASSLAPDQPQHF. The chain employs TRBV28 and TRBJ1-5; no clear D. The CDR3 runs to 13 residues. Germline V lookup: CDR1 MDHEN, CDR2 SYDVKM. V lost 2 bases and J 5 bases, leaving 7 bases between the germline ends.

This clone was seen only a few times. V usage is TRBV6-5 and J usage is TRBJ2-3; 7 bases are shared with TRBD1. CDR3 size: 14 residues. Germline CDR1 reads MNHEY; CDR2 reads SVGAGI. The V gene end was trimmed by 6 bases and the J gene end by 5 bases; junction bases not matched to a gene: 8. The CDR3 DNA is TGTGCCAGCAGACGCACAGGGGAAGTAGATACGCAGTATTTT. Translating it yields CASRRTGEVDTQYF.

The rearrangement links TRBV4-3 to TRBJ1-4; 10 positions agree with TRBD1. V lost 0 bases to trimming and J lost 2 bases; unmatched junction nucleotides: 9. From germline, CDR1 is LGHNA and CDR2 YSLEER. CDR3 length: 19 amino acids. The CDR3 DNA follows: TGCGCCAGCAGCCAAGATCCCGGGACAGGGGTTTCGACTAATGAAAAACTGTTTTTT. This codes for CASSQDPGTGVSTNEKLFF.

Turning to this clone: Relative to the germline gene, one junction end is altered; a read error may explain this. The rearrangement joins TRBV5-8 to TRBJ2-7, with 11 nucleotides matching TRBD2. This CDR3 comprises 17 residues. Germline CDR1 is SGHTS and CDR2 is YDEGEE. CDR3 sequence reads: CASSRGGRLAGWDEQYF. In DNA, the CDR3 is TGCGCCAGCAGCCGGGGGGGGAGACTAGCGGGATGGGACGAGCAGTACTTC.

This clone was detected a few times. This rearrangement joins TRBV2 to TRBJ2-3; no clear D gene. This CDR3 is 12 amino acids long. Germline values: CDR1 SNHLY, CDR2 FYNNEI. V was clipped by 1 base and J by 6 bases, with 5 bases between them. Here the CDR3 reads CASSEDLDTQYF. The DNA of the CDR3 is TGTGCCAGCAGTGAAGATCTGGATACGCAGTATTTT.

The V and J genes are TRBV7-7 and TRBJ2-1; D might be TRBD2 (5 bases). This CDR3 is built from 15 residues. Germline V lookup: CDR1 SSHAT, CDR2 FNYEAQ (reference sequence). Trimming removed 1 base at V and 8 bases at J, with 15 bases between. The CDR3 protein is CASSLGSRGSDEQFF. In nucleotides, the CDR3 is TGTGCCAGCAGCTTAGGAAGCCGGGGTTCCGATGAGCAGTTCTTC.

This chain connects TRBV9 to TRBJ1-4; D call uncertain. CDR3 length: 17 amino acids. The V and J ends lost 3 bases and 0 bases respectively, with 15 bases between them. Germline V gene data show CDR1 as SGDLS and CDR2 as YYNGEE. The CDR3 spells CASSADSDAATNEKLFF. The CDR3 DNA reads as TGTGCCAGCAGCGCCGACTCCGACGCCGCAACTAATGAAAAACTGTTTTTT. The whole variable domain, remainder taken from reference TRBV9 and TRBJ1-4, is DSGVTQTPKHLITATGQRVTLRCSPRSGDLSVYWYQQSLDQGLQFLIQYYNGEERAKGNILERFSAQQFPDLHSELNLSSLELGDSALYFCASSADSDAATNEKLFFGSGTQLSVL.

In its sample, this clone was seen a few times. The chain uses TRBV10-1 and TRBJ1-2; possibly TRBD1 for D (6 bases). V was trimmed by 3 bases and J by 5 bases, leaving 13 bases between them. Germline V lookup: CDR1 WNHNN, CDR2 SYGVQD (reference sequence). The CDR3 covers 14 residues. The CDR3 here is CASSDKRTEYGYTF. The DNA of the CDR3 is TGCGCCAGCAGTGATAAGCGGACAGAATATGGCTACACCTTC.

The CDR3 is CASSFGQGAHEQYF. CDR3 nucleotides: TGTGCCAGCAGCTTTGGACAGGGGGCCCACGAGCAGTACTTC. V and J are TRBV13 and TRBJ2-7; 11 bases line up with TRBD1. CDR1 and CDR2 from the germline V gene are PRHDT and FYEKMQ (reference sequence). The J segment lost 5 bases and the V segment lost 3 bases, leaving 3 bases of the junction unmatched. The CDR3 is 14 residues long.

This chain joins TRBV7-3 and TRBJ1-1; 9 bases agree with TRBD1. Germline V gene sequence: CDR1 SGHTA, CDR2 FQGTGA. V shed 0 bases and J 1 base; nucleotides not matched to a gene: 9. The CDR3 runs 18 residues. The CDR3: CASSLTLRDREKNTEAFF. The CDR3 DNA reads TGTGCCAGCAGCTTAACGTTAAGGGACAGGGAAAAGAACACTGAAGCTTTCTTT. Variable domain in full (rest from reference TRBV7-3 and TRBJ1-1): GAGVSQTPSNKVTEKGKYVELRCDPISGHTALYWYRQSLGQGPEFLIYFQGTGAADDSGLPNDRFFAVRPEGSVSTLKIQRTERGDSAVYLCASSLTLRDREKNTEAFFGQGTRLTVV.

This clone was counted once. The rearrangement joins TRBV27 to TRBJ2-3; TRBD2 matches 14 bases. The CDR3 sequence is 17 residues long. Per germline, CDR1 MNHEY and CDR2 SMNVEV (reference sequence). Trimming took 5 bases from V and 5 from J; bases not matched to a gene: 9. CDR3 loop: CASSPRLAGGPGDTQYF. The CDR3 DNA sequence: TGTGCCAGCAGTCCCCGACTAGCGGGGGGGCCTGGAGATACGCAGTATTTT.

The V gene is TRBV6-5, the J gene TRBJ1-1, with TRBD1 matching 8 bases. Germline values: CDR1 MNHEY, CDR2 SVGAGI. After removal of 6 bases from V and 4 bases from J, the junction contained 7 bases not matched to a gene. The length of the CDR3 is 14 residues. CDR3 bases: TGTGCCAGCAGGCTCGGACAGGGTAGCACTGAAGCTTTCTTT. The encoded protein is CASRLGQGSTEAFF.

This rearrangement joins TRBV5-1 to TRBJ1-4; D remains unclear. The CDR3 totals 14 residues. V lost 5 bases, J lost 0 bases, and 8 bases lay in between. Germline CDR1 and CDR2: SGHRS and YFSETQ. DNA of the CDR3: TGCGCCAGCAGACCGGGAACAACTAATGAAAAACTGTTTTTT. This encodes CASRPGTTNEKLFF.

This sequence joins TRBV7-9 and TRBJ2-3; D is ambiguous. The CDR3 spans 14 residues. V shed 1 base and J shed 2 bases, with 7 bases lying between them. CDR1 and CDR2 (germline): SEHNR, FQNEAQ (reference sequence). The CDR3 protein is CASSLGANTDTQYF. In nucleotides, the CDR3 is TGTGCCAGCAGCTTAGGGGCTAACACAGATACGCAGTATTTT.

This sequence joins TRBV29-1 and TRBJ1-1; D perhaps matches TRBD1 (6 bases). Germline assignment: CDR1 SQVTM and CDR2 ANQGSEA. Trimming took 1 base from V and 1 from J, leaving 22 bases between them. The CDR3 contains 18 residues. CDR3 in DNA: TGCAGCGTTGAAGGGGGGCGCAGGGTCATTGAGGGGAACACTGAAGCTTTCTTT. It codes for CSVEGGRRVIEGNTEAFF.

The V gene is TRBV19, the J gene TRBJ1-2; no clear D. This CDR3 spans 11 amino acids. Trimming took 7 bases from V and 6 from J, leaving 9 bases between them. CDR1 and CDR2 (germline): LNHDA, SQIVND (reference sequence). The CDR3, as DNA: TGTGCCAGTACCACAAATAATGGCTACACCTTC. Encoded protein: CASTTNNGYTF.

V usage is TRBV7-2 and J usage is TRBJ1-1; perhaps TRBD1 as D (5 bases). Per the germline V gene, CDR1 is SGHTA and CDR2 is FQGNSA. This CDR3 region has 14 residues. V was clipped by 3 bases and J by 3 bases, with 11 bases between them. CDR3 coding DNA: TGTGCCAGCAGCTTTGAGCCGGGGGACACTGAAGCTTTCTTT. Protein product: CASSFEPGDTEAFF. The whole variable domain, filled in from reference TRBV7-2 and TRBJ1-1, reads GAGVSQSPSNKVTEKGKDVELRCDPISGHTALYWYRQSLGQGLEFLIYFQGNSAPDKSGLPSDRFSAERTGGSVSTLTIQRTQQEDSAVYLCASSFEPGDTEAFFGQGTRLTVV.

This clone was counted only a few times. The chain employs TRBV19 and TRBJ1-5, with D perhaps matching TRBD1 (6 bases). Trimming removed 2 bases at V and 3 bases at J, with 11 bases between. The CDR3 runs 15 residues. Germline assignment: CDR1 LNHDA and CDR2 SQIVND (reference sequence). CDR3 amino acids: CASSIRQDPNQPQHF. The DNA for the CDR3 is TGTGCCAGTAGTATACGACAGGATCCCAATCAGCCCCAGCATTTT.

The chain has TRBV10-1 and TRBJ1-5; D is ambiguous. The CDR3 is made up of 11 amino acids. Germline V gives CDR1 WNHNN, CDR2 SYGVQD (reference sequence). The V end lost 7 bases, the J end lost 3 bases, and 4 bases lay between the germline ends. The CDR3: CASIVNQPQHF. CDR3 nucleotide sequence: TGCGCCAGCATAGTCAATCAGCCCCAGCATTTT.